A selection of T cell receptor beta chains follows, all from one sample in a study of cytomegalovirus exposure and HLA in healthy donors. The assay was immunoSEQ multiplex PCR, and TCRdb's table has in-frame clones only and misses some. The table lists around 200,000 clones, roughly 78% of them singletons. The specimen was PBMCs. The origin of the receptors is a woman between 25 and 40 years old in good health and CMV-seropositive. CDR3s include the opening cysteine and the closing phenylalanine or tryptophan.

TRBJ2-3	16	TRBV7-8	CASSPLRGPSTDTQYF
TRBJ1-1	16	TRBV29-1	CSVARRAVGSALEAFF
TRBJ2-7	14	TRBV6-5	CASSGLAGKDEQYF
TRBJ2-2	16	TRBV7-7	CASSSTTDREHGELFF
TRBJ1-4	15	TRBV4-3	CASSQDRTGREKLFF
TRBJ1-2	14	TRBV18	CASSPSRGDHGYTF
TRBJ2-1	12	TRBV4-1	CASSPTSYEQFF
TRBJ1-6	19	TRBV23-1	CASSQSRGAGAIDNSPLHF
TRBJ2-7	14	TRBV27	CASSLRGIHYEQYF
TRBJ2-5	17	TRBV5-1	CASSSWPMTGQQETQYF
TRBJ2-1	15	TRBV5-6	CASCPGQGALVEQFF
TRBJ2-1	13	TRBV6-5	CASRTGRLGEQFF
TRBJ2-7	12	TRBV13	CASSLEGYEQYF
TRBJ1-3	15	TRBV10-3	CAISETGGNGNTIYF
TRBJ2-5	16	TRBV5-1	CASSLLPGLDKETQYF
TRBJ2-4	16	TRBV9	CASSEGQNNYKNIQYF
TRBJ2-2	20	TRBV6-1	CASSDPWDRGRKTNTGELFF
TRBJ2-7	12	TRBV4-3	CASSQDRGEQYF
TRBJ1-2	15	TRBV9	CASSLGQGLNYGYTF
TRBJ2-6	16	TRBV18	CASSLIRGTGANVLTF
TRBJ2-5	15	TRBV4-3	CASSQDRSSRETQYF
TRBJ1-4	15	TRBV5-5	CASSHLGVSNEKLFF
TRBJ1-1	15	TRBV7-9	CASSHRIGENTEAFF
TRBJ1-1	13	TRBV4-1	CASSYTGGTEAFF
TRBJ2-4	16	TRBV5-5	CASSSLGGSPKNIQYF
TRBJ2-7	15	TRBV10-2	CASTETGVAHYEQYF
TRBJ2-7	15	TRBV5-6	CASSLWLAGAYEQYF
TRBJ2-1	15	TRBV27	CASSLQGQGALEGVF
TRBJ2-1	14	TRBV30	CAWSLAGGGNEQFF
TRBJ2-1	13	TRBV5-4	CASSLAQGREQFF
TRBJ2-3	17	TRBV5-4	CASSWLIAGGPTDTQYF
TRBJ2-7	12	TRBV7-9	CASSIGGGEQYF
TRBJ2-3	14	TRBV12-5	CASAPAGGTDTQYF
TRBJ1-3	14	TRBV5-6	CASSTGTVGNTIYF
TRBJ1-2	12	TRBV10-3	CAIGRGGDGYTF
TRBJ2-2	15	TRBV29-1	CSVIWTGGRTGELFF
TRBJ1-5	14	TRBV5-4	CASSLRGGNQPQHF
TRBJ1-1	14	TRBV6-1	CASSATRAYTEAFF
TRBJ1-2	16	TRBV29-1	CSVEGEKDSSNYGYTF
TRBJ2-1	16	TRBV7-9	CASSPAGTLSYNEQFF
TRBJ2-7	14	TRBV5-4	CASSPGLLAYEQYF
TRBJ2-2	13	TRBV27	CASSDSNTGELFF
TRBJ1-1	13	TRBV5-8	CASSFRGGSEAFF
TRBJ1-3	18	TRBV7-6	CASSLKAGGGYSGNTIYF
TRBJ2-7	14	TRBV27	CASSVRDRVYEQYF
TRBJ1-1	16	TRBV19	CASSSVQGKMNTEAFF
TRBJ1-5	15	TRBV6-6	CASSYARGRDQPQHF